This T cell receptor beta chain appears in the sequencing data of a study of radiation and T cells in renal cell carcinoma. Assay: immunoSEQ multiplex PCR; the TCRdb copy retains only in-frame clones and omits some. The sample has over 120,000 clones, 65% to 90% seen once; the top ten hold over 15%. The length of the CDR3 is 15 residues. Trimming removed 2 bases at V and 0 bases at J, with 9 bases between. Germline-derived CDR1 and CDR2 are SGHRS and YFSETQ. The sample's time point: blood 4 weeks post-SBRT, at nephrectomy. Treatment denoted: 15 Gy SBRT to primary tumor, nephrectomy 4 weeks later. The V gene is TRBV5-1, the J gene TRBJ2-1; possible D gene TRBD2, 5 bases. The TCR was taken from a woman aged 45-65 years with renal cell carcinoma. The sample was blood, taken from a patient whose treatment included radiotherapy and nephrectomy. The CDR3 protein is CASSLAANSYNEQFF. In nucleotides, the CDR3 is TGCGCCAGCAGCTTAGCGGCCAACTCCTACAATGAGCAGTTCTTC.